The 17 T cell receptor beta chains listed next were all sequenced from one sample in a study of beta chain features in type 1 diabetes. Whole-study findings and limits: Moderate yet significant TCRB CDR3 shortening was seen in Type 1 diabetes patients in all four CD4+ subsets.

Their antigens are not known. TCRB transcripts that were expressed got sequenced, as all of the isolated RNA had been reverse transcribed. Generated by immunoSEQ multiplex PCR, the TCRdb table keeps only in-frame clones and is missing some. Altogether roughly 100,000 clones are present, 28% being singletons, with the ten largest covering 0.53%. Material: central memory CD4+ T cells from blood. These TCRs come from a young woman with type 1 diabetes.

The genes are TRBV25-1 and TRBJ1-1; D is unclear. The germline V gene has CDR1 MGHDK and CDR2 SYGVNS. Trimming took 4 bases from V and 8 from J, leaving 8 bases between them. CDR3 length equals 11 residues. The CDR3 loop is CASSGRFEAFF. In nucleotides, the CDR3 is TGTGCCAGCAGTGGGAGATTCGAAGCTTTCTTT.

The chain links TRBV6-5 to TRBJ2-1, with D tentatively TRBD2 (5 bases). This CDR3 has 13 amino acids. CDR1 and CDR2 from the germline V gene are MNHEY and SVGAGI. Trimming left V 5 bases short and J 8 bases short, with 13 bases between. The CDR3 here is CASSLPTRDEQFF. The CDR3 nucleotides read TGTGCCAGCAGTCTACCTACTAGGGATGAGCAGTTCTTC.

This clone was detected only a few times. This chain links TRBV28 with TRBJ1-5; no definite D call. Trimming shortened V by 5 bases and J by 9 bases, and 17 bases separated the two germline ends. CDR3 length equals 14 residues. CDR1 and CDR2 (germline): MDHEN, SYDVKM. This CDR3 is CASSLPMGDGPQHF. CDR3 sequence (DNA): TGTGCCAGCAGTCTCCCAATGGGCGATGGGCCCCAGCATTTT.

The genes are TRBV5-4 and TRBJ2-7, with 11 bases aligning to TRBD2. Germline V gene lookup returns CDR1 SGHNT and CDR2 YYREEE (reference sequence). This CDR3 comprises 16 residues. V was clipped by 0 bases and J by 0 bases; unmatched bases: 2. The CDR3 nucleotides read TGTGCCAGCAGCTTGGTCCTAGCGGGAGGCTCCTACGAGCAGTACTTC. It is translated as CASSLVLAGGSYEQYF.

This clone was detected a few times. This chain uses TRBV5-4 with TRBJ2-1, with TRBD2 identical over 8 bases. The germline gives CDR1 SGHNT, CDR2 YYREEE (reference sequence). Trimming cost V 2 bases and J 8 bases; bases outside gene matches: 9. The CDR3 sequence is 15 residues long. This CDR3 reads CASSLAGVRMDEQFF. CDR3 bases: TGTGCCAGCAGCTTAGCGGGAGTAAGGATGGATGAGCAGTTCTTC. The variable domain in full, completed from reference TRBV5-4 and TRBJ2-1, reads ETGVTQSPTHLIKTRGQQVTLRCSSQSGHNTVSWYQQALGQGPQFIFQYYREEENGRGNFPPRFSGLQFPNYSSELNVNALELDDSALYLCASSLAGVRMDEQFFGPGTRLTVL.

CDR3 protein: CASRQGTSGRGNEQFF. CDR3 DNA: TGTGCCAGCCGCCAAGGGACTAGCGGGAGAGGGAATGAGCAGTTCTTC. V and J are TRBV2 and TRBJ2-1, with 14 bases lining up with TRBD2. The CDR3 totals 16 residues. CDR1 and CDR2 from the germline V gene are SNHLY and FYNNEI. V shed 8 bases, J shed 7 bases, and the junction held 10 bases outside the gene matches.

The CDR3 DNA reads TGTGCCATACGGCGGGGACTAGCGGAGAACACCGGGGAGCTGTTTTTT. The encoded protein is CAIRRGLAENTGELFF. The genes are TRBV10-3 and TRBJ2-2; 11 bases agree with TRBD2. CDR1 and CDR2 (germline): ENHRY, SYGVKD. J gave up 1 base and V 9 bases, and 7 bases lay outside the gene matches. This CDR3 has 16 amino acids.

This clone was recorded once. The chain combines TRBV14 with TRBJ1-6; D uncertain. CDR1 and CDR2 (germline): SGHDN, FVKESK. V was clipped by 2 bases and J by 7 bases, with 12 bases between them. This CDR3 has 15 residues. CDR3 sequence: CASSQQWTGNSPLHF. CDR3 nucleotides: TGTGCCAGCAGCCAACAATGGACGGGGAATTCACCCCTCCACTTT.

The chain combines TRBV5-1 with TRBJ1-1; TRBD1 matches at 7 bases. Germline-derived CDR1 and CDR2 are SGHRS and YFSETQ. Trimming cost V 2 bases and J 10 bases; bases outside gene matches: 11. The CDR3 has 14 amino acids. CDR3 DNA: TGCGCCAGCAGCTTTCAGGGGGACAGACAGGGAGCTTTCTTT. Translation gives CASSFQGDRQGAFF.

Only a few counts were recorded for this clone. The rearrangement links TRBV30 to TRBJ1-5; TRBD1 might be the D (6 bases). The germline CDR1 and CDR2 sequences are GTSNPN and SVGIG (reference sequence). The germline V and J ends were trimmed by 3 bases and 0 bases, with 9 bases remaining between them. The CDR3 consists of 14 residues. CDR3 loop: CAWSQGNSNQPQHF. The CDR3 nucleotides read TGTGCCTGGAGCCAGGGGAATAGCAATCAGCCCCAGCATTTT.

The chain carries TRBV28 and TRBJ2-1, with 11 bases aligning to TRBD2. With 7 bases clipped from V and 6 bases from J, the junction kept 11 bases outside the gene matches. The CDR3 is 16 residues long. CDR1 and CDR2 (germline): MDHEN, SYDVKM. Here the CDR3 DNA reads TGTGCCAGCACGGGAGCTAGCGGGAGGTCAGGCAATGAGCAGTTCTTC. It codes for CASTGASGRSGNEQFF.

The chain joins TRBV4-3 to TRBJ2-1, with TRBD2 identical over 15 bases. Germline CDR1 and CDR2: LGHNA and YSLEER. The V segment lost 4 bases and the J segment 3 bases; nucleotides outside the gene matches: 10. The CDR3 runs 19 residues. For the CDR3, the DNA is TGCGCCAGCAGCCTCGTCTGGGGACTAGCGGGAGGCGGCTACAATGAGCAGTTCTTC. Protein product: CASSLVWGLAGGGYNEQFF.

The CDR3 reads CASSPTGQEGYTF. The CDR3 nucleotides read TGTGCCAGCAGCCCCACAGGCCAGGAGGGCTACACCTTC. The rearrangement joins TRBV2 to TRBJ1-2, with D maybe TRBD1 (5 bases). CDR3 length: 13 amino acids. V dropped 6 bases and J dropped 8 bases, with 16 bases sitting between them. Germline CDR1 reads SNHLY; CDR2 reads FYNNEI.

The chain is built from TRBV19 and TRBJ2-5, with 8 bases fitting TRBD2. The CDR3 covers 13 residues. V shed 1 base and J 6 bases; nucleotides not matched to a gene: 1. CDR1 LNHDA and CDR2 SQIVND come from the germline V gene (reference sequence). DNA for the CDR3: TGTGCCAGTAGTATAGCGGGAGGGCAGACCCAGTACTTC. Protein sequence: CASSIAGGQTQYF.

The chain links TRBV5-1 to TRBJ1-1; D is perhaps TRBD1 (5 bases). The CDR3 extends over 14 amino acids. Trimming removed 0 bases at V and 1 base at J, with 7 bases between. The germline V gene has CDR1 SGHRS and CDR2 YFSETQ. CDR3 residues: CASSLGGANTEAFF. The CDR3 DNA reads TGCGCCAGCAGCTTGGGGGGCGCGAACACTGAAGCTTTCTTT.

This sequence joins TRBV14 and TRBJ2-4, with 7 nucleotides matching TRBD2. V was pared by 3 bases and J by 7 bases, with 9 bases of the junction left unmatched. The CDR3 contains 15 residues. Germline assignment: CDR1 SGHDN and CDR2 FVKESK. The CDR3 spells CASSQGGVLGNIQYF. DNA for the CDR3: TGTGCCAGCAGCCAGGGAGGGGTTTTAGGGAACATTCAGTACTTC.

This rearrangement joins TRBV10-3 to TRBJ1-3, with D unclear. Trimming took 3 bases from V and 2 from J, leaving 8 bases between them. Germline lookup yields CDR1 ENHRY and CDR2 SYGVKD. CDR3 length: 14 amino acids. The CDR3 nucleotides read TGTGCCATCAGTGATGGGAGGGCTGGAAACACCATATATTTT. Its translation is CAISDGRAGNTIYF.